These T cell receptor beta chains were read from a single sample in a study of beta chain features in type 1 diabetes. Sequenced by immunoSEQ multiplex PCR; TCRdb stores in-frame clones only, minus some. This sample yields 300,000 to 400,000 clones, of which roughly 12% are seen a single time; 0.017% belongs to the top ten. The sequencing input was naive CD4+ T cells from blood. These receptors came from a man between 18 and 35 years old in good health. Both conserved end residues are part of each CDR3. The order of the fields is V gene, D gene, J gene, clone size, CDR3 DNA, CDR3 protein. A D gene is named only where the DNA matches it firmly. Size is omitted from some rows. Given values are once, few, many or a class for expanded clones.

v_gene: TRBV6-6
d_gene: .
j_gene: TRBJ2-5
abundance: few
CDR3nt: TGTGCCAGCAGGTCCGGGCCAGGGAAGACCCAGTACTTC
CDR3aa: CASRSGPGKTQYF

v_gene: TRBV10-3
d_gene: .
j_gene: TRBJ2-5
abundance: few
CDR3nt: TGTGCCATCAGTGACCCTGGACTGTCAGAGACCCAGTACTTC
CDR3aa: CAISDPGLSETQYF

v_gene: TRBV2
d_gene: .
j_gene: TRBJ1-1
abundance: .
CDR3nt: TGTGCCAGCAGGGGGGTCAGGGGGAACACTGAAGCTTTCTTT
CDR3aa: CASRGVRGNTEAFF

v_gene: TRBV5-8
d_gene: TRBD1
j_gene: TRBJ2-7
abundance: .
CDR3nt: TGTGCCAGCAGCTTGTTGACAGGGGACGAGCAGTACTTC
CDR3aa: CASSLLTGDEQYF

v_gene: TRBV7-8
d_gene: .
j_gene: TRBJ2-7
abundance: few
CDR3nt: TGTGCCAGCAGCTTGGTAGTCATCTACGAGCAGTACTTC
CDR3aa: CASSLVVIYEQYF

v_gene: TRBV28
d_gene: TRBD1
j_gene: TRBJ2-6
abundance: .
CDR3nt: TGTGCCAGCCGTGACAGGGATCCCAACTCTGGGGCCAACGTCCTGACTTTC
CDR3aa: CASRDRDPNSGANVLTF

v_gene: TRBV7-2
d_gene: .
j_gene: TRBJ2-7
abundance: .
CDR3nt: TGTGCCAGCAGCTTCGAAGGACAAAAGGAGCAGTACTTC
CDR3aa: CASSFEGQKEQYF

v_gene: TRBV29-1
d_gene: .
j_gene: TRBJ1-2
abundance: .
CDR3nt: TGCAGCGCCTACAGGGTAGGGGGCTACACCTTC
CDR3aa: CSAYRVGGYTF

v_gene: TRBV19
d_gene: .
j_gene: TRBJ2-2
abundance: few
CDR3nt: TGTGCCAGCTCCCGAGGCAGACCTAAGAACACCGGGGAGCTGTTTTTT
CDR3aa: CASSRGRPKNTGELFF

v_gene: TRBV18
d_gene: .
j_gene: TRBJ2-3
abundance: few
CDR3nt: TGTGCCAGCCCACAGATCCCGACCCCGACTGATACGCAGTATTTT
CDR3aa: CASPQIPTPTDTQYF

v_gene: TRBV9
d_gene: .
j_gene: TRBJ2-5
abundance: few
CDR3nt: TGTGCCAGCAGCGTAATGGGCGTCTCAGAGACCCAGTACTTC
CDR3aa: CASSVMGVSETQYF

v_gene: TRBV7-3
d_gene: .
j_gene: TRBJ1-4
abundance: .
CDR3nt: TGTGCCAGCAGCTTAAGTGGGCCCTTAAATGAAAAACTGTTTTTT
CDR3aa: CASSLSGPLNEKLFF

v_gene: TRBV25-1
d_gene: .
j_gene: TRBJ1-3
abundance: .
CDR3nt: TGTGCCAGCAGTGATGAGGGCTCTGGAAACACCATATATTTT
CDR3aa: CASSDEGSGNTIYF

v_gene: TRBV6-5
d_gene: .
j_gene: TRBJ2-7
abundance: .
CDR3nt: TGTGCCAGCGCTCGTGACACGTCCTACGAGCAGTACTTC
CDR3aa: CASARDTSYEQYF

v_gene: TRBV5-4
d_gene: .
j_gene: TRBJ1-5
abundance: once
CDR3nt: TGTGCCAGCAGCCCGGCGCCGGGGAGCAATCAGCCCCAGCATTTT
CDR3aa: CASSPAPGSNQPQHF

v_gene: TRBV7-2
d_gene: TRBD2
j_gene: TRBJ2-7
abundance: .
CDR3nt: TGTGCCAGCAGCTCGTCTGCGGGGGGGTACGAGCAGTACTTC
CDR3aa: CASSSSAGGYEQYF

v_gene: TRBV5-4
d_gene: .
j_gene: TRBJ1-1
abundance: .
CDR3nt: TGTGCCAGCAGCTTTTCGCGGGCAATGAACACTGAAGCTTTCTTT
CDR3aa: CASSFSRAMNTEAFF

v_gene: TRBV27
d_gene: TRBD1
j_gene: TRBJ1-2
abundance: .
CDR3nt: TGTGCCAGCAGTTCGAAACAGGGGGGGTATGGCTACACCTTC
CDR3aa: CASSSKQGGYGYTF

v_gene: TRBV11-2
d_gene: .
j_gene: TRBJ1-1
abundance: .
CDR3nt: TGTGCCAGCAGCTCCCTCTGGACGGGGGGCACTGAAGCTTTCTTT
CDR3aa: CASSSLWTGGTEAFF

v_gene: TRBV11-2
d_gene: .
j_gene: TRBJ1-6
abundance: few
CDR3nt: TGTGCCAGCAGCCTCTTGGGAGGGGCTAGGGATAATTCACCCCTCCACTTT
CDR3aa: CASSLLGGARDNSPLHF

v_gene: TRBV7-9
d_gene: TRBD1
j_gene: TRBJ2-1
abundance: .
CDR3nt: TGTGCCAGCAGCTTACATCCGCCGGGACAGCCTGCGAATGAGCAGTTCTTC
CDR3aa: CASSLHPPGQPANEQFF

v_gene: TRBV30
d_gene: .
j_gene: TRBJ2-7
abundance: few
CDR3nt: TGTGCCTGGGCGAGTTCCCATATCGGCGAGCAGTACTTC
CDR3aa: CAWASSHIGEQYF

v_gene: TRBV29-1
d_gene: .
j_gene: TRBJ1-1
abundance: .
CDR3nt: TGCAGCGAAATCCCGTCAGGGCCTATCACTGAAGCTTTCTTT
CDR3aa: CSEIPSGPITEAFF

v_gene: TRBV6-5
d_gene: TRBD1
j_gene: TRBJ2-7
abundance: few
CDR3nt: TGTGCCAGCGGGCGACAGGGAACCTACGAGCAGTACTTC
CDR3aa: CASGRQGTYEQYF

v_gene: TRBV28
d_gene: TRBD1
j_gene: TRBJ1-2
abundance: .
CDR3nt: TGTGCCAGCAGTACCCCGGGACAGGTTTATGGCTACACCTTC
CDR3aa: CASSTPGQVYGYTF

v_gene: TRBV30
d_gene: TRBD1
j_gene: TRBJ2-4
abundance: few
CDR3nt: TGTGCCTGGAGTGTAAAGGGACAGGGAAACATTCAGTACTTC
CDR3aa: CAWSVKGQGNIQYF

v_gene: TRBV5-1
d_gene: .
j_gene: TRBJ2-3
abundance: few
CDR3nt: TGCGCCAGCAGCTTCAGTTCAGATACGCAGTATTTT
CDR3aa: CASSFSSDTQYF

v_gene: TRBV9
d_gene: .
j_gene: TRBJ1-2
abundance: .
CDR3nt: TGTGCCAGCACTAGAAGAGAGACGACTTACTATGGCTACACCTTC
CDR3aa: CASTRRETTYYGYTF

v_gene: TRBV7-9
d_gene: TRBD2
j_gene: TRBJ2-5
abundance: few
CDR3nt: TGTGCCAGCAGCTCCGGACTAGTGGGGGAGACCCAGTACTTC
CDR3aa: CASSSGLVGETQYF

v_gene: TRBV5-1
d_gene: TRBD1
j_gene: TRBJ1-2
abundance: .
CDR3nt: TGCGCCAGCAGCCAGGGGGCCAACGCTGGCTACACCTTC
CDR3aa: CASSQGANAGYTF

v_gene: TRBV7-9
d_gene: TRBD1
j_gene: TRBJ1-1
abundance: few
CDR3nt: TGTGCCAGCAGTCCATGGAGGGGGCTGAACACTGAAGCTTTCTTT
CDR3aa: CASSPWRGLNTEAFF

v_gene: TRBV7-9
d_gene: TRBD2
j_gene: TRBJ2-5
abundance: few
CDR3nt: TGTGCCAGCTCGACTAGCGGGGGTTCAGAGACCCAGTACTTC
CDR3aa: CASSTSGGSETQYF

v_gene: TRBV7-9
d_gene: .
j_gene: TRBJ1-6
abundance: .
CDR3nt: TGTGCCAGCAGCTTCGCGTCCTATAATTCACCCCTCCACTTT
CDR3aa: CASSFASYNSPLHF

v_gene: TRBV30
d_gene: TRBD2
j_gene: TRBJ2-1
abundance: few
CDR3nt: TGTGCCTGGAGTGTACGTCGCGCCGGGACTAGGAGGAATGAGCAGTTCTTC
CDR3aa: CAWSVRRAGTRRNEQFF

v_gene: TRBV19
d_gene: TRBD1
j_gene: TRBJ2-7
abundance: few
CDR3nt: TGTGCCAGCGGACAGGGGGCATACGAGCAGTACTTC
CDR3aa: CASGQGAYEQYF

v_gene: TRBV2
d_gene: .
j_gene: TRBJ1-1
abundance: few
CDR3nt: TGTGCCAGCAGTGTAAGACAGATGAACACTGAAGCTTTCTTT
CDR3aa: CASSVRQMNTEAFF

v_gene: TRBV28
d_gene: TRBD2
j_gene: TRBJ2-1
abundance: few
CDR3nt: TGTGCCAGCAGTCTCCCCCCCGGGGTAGCGGGCCCGGTTAAGTTCTTC
CDR3aa: CASSLPPGVAGPVKFF

v_gene: TRBV15
d_gene: .
j_gene: TRBJ1-1
abundance: .
CDR3nt: TGTGCCACCAGCAGAGAAGGGGGTTCAGTGGACACTGAAGCTTTCTTT
CDR3aa: CATSREGGSVDTEAFF

v_gene: TRBV7-3
d_gene: .
j_gene: TRBJ1-2
abundance: few
CDR3nt: TGTGCCAGCAGCTTAAGTGCGGCAGCCTATGGCTACACCTTC
CDR3aa: CASSLSAAAYGYTF

v_gene: TRBV30
d_gene: TRBD1
j_gene: TRBJ1-6
abundance: .
CDR3nt: TGTGCCTGGAGGGACAGGTTTAATTCACCCCTCCACTTT
CDR3aa: CAWRDRFNSPLHF

v_gene: TRBV30
d_gene: TRBD1
j_gene: TRBJ1-4
abundance: .
CDR3nt: TGTGCCCTCGGCAGGGGGGCTGAAAAACTGTTTTTT
CDR3aa: CALGRGAEKLFF

v_gene: TRBV7-2
d_gene: TRBD2
j_gene: TRBJ2-1
abundance: .
CDR3nt: TGTGCCAGCAGTCCAGAGCGGGAGGCTGAGCAGTTCTTC
CDR3aa: CASSPEREAEQFF

v_gene: TRBV9
d_gene: TRBD2
j_gene: TRBJ2-5
abundance: .
CDR3nt: TGTGCCAGCAGCGTAGCAGGCCTAGCGGCAGAGACCCAGTACTTC
CDR3aa: CASSVAGLAAETQYF

v_gene: TRBV7-2
d_gene: .
j_gene: TRBJ1-5
abundance: few
CDR3nt: TGTGCCAGCAGCCCTCTCAATCAGCCCCAGCATTTT
CDR3aa: CASSPLNQPQHF

v_gene: TRBV5-1
d_gene: TRBD2
j_gene: TRBJ2-4
abundance: few
CDR3nt: TGCGCCAGCAGCGTGGGACTAGCTATAAACATTCAGTACTTC
CDR3aa: CASSVGLAINIQYF

v_gene: TRBV6-5
d_gene: TRBD1
j_gene: TRBJ1-1
abundance: .
CDR3nt: TGTGCCAGCCACCGGGACAGGGGTTTCACTGAAGCTTTCTTT
CDR3aa: CASHRDRGFTEAFF

v_gene: TRBV7-2
d_gene: .
j_gene: TRBJ2-4
abundance: few
CDR3nt: TGTGCCAGCAGCTTAGTGCGCGGGGAGGGGGGCGCGGGCATTCAGTACTTC
CDR3aa: CASSLVRGEGGAGIQYF

v_gene: TRBV11-3
d_gene: .
j_gene: TRBJ2-5
abundance: .
CDR3nt: TGTGCCAGCAGCTTATCTTTCGAGGCCTTCGAGACCCAGTACTTC
CDR3aa: CASSLSFEAFETQYF

v_gene: TRBV28
d_gene: .
j_gene: TRBJ2-7
abundance: .
CDR3nt: TGTGCCAGCAAAGAACAGCATTACGAGCAGTACTTC
CDR3aa: CASKEQHYEQYF

v_gene: TRBV9
d_gene: TRBD2
j_gene: TRBJ2-1
abundance: .
CDR3nt: TGTGCCAGCAGCGTAACCCCTAGCGGGGGTTGGAATGAGCAGTTCTTC
CDR3aa: CASSVTPSGGWNEQFF

v_gene: TRBV5-1
d_gene: TRBD1
j_gene: TRBJ2-7
abundance: .
CDR3nt: TGCGCCAGCAGCTTCCCTGACAGGGCGTCCTACGAGCAGTACTTC
CDR3aa: CASSFPDRASYEQYF